Presented here are 5 T cell receptor beta chains from one specimen sequenced in a study of cytomegalovirus exposure and HLA in healthy donors. Repertoires were generated with immunoSEQ multiplex PCR, while TCRdb's copy carries only in-frame clones and drops some. The sample lists roughly 250,000 clones; approximately 84% were seen once. The sample was PBMCs. These receptors originate from a woman in her twenties or thirties in good health and CMV-seropositive.

This chain connects TRBV18 to TRBJ2-7, with 9 bases fitting TRBD2. The junction had 7 bases not matched to a gene; V was cut back by 4 bases and J by 6 bases. The CDR3 sequence is 14 residues long. Germline V gene lookup returns CDR1 KGHSH and CDR2 LQKENI. CDR3 protein: CASSLVAGDGEQYF. The CDR3 DNA follows: TGTGCCAGCTCACTGGTAGCGGGAGATGGCGAGCAGTACTTC.

This clone was counted between two and nine times. V gene TRBV2 combines with J gene TRBJ2-7; a weak D match, TRBD1 (5 bases). V lost 7 bases to trimming and J lost 2 bases, with 15 bases between them. This CDR3 is 14 amino acids long. Germline values: CDR1 SNHLY, CDR2 FYNNEI. For the CDR3, the DNA is TGTGCCAGCACCAACTACAAGGGGCCCTACGAGCAGTACTTC. It codes for CASTNYKGPYEQYF.

V is TRBV28 and J is TRBJ2-7; D call uncertain. Looked up from germline, CDR1 is MDHEN and CDR2 is SYDVKM. Between the trimmed V and J ends, which lost 3 bases and 1 base, there was a span of 7 bases. This CDR3 is built from 13 residues. The CDR3 protein is CASSLPGSYEQYF. The CDR3 DNA sequence: TGTGCCAGCAGTTTGCCCGGTTCCTACGAGCAGTACTTC.

This clone was seen a single time. The chain couples TRBV29-1 to TRBJ2-4, with 7 bases lining up with TRBD1. In germline, CDR1 is SQVTM, CDR2 ANQGSEA. CDR3 size: 14 residues. Trimming removed 6 bases from V and 6 bases from J; junction bases left unmatched: 11. The CDR3 reads CSVQTGALGNIQYF. The CDR3 DNA reads as TGCAGCGTCCAAACAGGGGCCTTAGGAAACATTCAGTACTTC.

The rearrangement joins TRBV5-1 to TRBJ1-2, with TRBD1 identical over 11 bases. There are 16 residues in the CDR3. CDR1 is SGHRS and CDR2 is YFSETQ in the germline V gene. The J segment lost 4 bases and the V segment lost 4 bases, leaving 9 bases of the junction unmatched. Written as DNA, the CDR3 is TGCGCCAGCAGCGCACGGACAGGGGGCGGAGGCTATGGCTACACCTTC. It encodes CASSARTGGGGYGYTF.